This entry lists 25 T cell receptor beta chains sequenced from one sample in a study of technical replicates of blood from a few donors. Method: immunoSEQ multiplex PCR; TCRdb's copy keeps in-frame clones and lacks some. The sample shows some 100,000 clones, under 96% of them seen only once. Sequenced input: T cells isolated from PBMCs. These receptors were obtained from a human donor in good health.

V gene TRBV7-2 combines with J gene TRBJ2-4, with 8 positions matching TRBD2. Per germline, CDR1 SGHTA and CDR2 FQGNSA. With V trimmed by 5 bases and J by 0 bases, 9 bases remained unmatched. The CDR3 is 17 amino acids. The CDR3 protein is CASSLVWRGVAKNIQYF. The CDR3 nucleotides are TGTGCCAGCAGCCTCGTTTGGCGGGGGGTAGCCAAAAACATTCAGTACTTC.

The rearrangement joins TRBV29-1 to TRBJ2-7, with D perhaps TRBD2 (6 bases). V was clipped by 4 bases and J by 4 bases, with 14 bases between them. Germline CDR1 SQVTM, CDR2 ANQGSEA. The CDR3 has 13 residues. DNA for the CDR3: TGCAGCGTTGGGGCGGGACGGCTTTACGAGCAGTACTTC. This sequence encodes CSVGAGRLYEQYF.

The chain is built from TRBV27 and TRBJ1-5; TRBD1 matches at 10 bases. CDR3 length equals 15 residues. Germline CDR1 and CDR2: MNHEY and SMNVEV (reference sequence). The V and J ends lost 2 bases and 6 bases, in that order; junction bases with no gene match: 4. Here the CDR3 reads CASSLTGTGAQPQHF. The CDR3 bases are TGTGCCAGCAGTTTAACCGGGACAGGGGCTCAGCCCCAGCATTTT.

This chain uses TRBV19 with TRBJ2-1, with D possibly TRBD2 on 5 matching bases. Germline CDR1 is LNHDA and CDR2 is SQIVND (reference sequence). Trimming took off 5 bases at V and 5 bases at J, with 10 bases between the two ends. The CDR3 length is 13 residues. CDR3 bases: TGTGCCAGTAGTGAGACTATAAACAATGAGCAGTTCTTC. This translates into CASSETINNEQFF.

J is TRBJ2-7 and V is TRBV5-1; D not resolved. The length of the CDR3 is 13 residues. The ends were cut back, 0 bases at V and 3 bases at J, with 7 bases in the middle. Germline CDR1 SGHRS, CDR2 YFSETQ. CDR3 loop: CASSLGLVYEQYF. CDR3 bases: TGCGCCAGCAGCTTGGGACTCGTCTACGAGCAGTACTTC.

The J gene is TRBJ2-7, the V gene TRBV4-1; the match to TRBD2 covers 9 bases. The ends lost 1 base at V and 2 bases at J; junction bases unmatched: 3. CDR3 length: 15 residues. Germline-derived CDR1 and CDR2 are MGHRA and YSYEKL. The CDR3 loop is CASSQGAGGTYEQYF. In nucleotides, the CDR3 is TGCGCCAGCAGCCAAGGAGCGGGAGGTACCTACGAGCAGTACTTC.

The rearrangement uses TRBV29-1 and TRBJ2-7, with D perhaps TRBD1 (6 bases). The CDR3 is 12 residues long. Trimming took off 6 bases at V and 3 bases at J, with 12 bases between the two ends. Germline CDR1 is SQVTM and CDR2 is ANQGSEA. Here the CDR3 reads CSVTLQGYEQYF. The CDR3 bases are TGCAGCGTCACCCTACAGGGCTACGAGCAGTACTTC.

The CDR3 loop reads CASSMMAHRDEKLFF. Here the CDR3 DNA reads TGTGCCAGCAGTATGATGGCCCACCGGGATGAAAAACTGTTTTTT. This chain uses TRBV27 with TRBJ1-4, with D unresolved. Germline CDR1 reads MNHEY; CDR2 reads SMNVEV (reference sequence). This CDR3 contains 15 residues. V lost 5 bases and J lost 6, with 16 bases in between.

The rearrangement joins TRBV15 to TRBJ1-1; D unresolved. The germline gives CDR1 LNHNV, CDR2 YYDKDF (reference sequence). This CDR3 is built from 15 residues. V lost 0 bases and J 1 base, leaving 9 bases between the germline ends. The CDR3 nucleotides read TGTGCCACCAGCAGAGATCGGGGTGGGAACACTGAAGCTTTCTTT. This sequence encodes CATSRDRGGNTEAFF.

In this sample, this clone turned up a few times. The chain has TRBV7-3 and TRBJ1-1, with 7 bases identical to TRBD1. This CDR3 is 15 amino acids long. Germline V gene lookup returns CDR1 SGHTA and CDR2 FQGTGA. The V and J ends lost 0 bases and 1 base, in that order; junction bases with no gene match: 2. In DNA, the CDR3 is TGTGCCAGCAGCTTAACCCGGACAGGGAACACTGAAGCTTTCTTT. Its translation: CASSLTRTGNTEAFF.

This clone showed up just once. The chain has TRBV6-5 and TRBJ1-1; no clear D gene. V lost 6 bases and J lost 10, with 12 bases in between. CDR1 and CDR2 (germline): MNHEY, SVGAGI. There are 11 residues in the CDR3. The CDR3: CASRSPGGAFF. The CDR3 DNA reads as TGTGCCAGCAGATCGCCCGGTGGAGCTTTCTTT.

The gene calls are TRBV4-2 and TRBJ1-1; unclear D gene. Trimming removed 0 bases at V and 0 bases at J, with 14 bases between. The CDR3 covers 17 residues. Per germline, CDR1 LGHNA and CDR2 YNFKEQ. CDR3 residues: CASSQDSLGRMNTEAFF. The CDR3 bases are TGTGCCAGCAGCCAAGATAGTCTGGGCAGGATGAACACTGAAGCTTTCTTT.

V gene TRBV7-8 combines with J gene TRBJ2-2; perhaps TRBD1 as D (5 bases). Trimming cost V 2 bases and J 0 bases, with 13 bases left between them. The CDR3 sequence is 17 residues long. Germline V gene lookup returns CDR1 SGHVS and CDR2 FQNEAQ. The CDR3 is CASSLRSRGANTGELFF. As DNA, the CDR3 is TGTGCCAGCAGCTTACGATCAAGGGGTGCGAACACCGGGGAGCTGTTTTTT.

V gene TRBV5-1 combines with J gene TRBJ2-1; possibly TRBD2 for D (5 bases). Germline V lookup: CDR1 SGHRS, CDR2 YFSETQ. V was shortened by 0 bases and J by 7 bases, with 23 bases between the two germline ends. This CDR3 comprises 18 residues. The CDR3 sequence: CASSLAPLRASGLNEQFF. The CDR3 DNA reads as TGCGCCAGCAGCTTGGCCCCGTTGAGGGCGTCGGGTCTTAATGAGCAGTTCTTC. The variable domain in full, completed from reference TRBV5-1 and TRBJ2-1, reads KAGVTQTPRYLIKTRGQQVTLSCSPISGHRSVSWYQQTPGQGLQFLFEYFSETQRNKGNFPGRFSGRQFSNSRSEMNVSTLELGDSALYLCASSLAPLRASGLNEQFFGPGTRLTVL.

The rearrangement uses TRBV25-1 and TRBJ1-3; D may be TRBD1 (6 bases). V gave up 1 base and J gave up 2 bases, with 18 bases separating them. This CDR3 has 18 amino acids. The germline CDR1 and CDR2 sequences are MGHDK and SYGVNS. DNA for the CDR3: TGTGCCAGCAGTGAATCCCACGGACAGAACTGGGCTGGAAACACCATATATTTT. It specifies CASSESHGQNWAGNTIYF.

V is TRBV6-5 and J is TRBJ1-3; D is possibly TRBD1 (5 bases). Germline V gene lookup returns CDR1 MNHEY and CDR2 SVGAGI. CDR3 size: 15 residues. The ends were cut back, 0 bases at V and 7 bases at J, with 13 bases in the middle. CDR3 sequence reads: CASSYSQGGLNTIYF. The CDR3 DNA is TGTGCCAGCAGTTACTCGCAGGGAGGACTCAACACCATATATTTT.

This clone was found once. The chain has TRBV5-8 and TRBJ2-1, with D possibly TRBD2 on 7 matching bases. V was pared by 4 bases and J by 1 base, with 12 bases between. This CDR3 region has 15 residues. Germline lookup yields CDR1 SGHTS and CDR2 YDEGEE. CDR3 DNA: TGTGCCAGCAGCAGGGGGGGGAGGTCCTACAATGAGCAGTTCTTC. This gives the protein CASSRGGRSYNEQFF.

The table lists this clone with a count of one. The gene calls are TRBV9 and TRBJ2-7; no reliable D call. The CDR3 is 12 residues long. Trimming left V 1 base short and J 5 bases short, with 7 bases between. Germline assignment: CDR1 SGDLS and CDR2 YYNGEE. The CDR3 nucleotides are TGTGCCAGCAGCGTAATTATCGACGAGCAGTACTTC. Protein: CASSVIIDEQYF.

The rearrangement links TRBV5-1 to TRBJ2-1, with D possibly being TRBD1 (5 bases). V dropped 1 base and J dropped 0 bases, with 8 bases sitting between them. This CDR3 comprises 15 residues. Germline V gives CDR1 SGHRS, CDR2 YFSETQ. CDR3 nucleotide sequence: TGCGCCAGCAGCTTGACCCAGGGCTCCTACAATGAGCAGTTCTTC. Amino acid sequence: CASSLTQGSYNEQFF.

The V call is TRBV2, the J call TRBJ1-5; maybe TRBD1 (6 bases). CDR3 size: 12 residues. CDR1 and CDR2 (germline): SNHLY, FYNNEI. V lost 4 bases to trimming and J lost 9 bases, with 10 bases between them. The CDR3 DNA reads TGTGCCAGCAGTGGGGAGGGGGGGCCCCAGCATTTT. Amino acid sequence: CASSGEGGPQHF.

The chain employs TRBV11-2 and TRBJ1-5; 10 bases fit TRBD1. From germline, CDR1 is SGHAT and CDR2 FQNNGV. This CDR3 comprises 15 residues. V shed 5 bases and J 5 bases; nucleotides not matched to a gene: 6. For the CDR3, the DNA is TGTGCCAGCAGCGGGGGGACAGGGGACGATCAGCCCCAGCATTTT. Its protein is CASSGGTGDDQPQHF.

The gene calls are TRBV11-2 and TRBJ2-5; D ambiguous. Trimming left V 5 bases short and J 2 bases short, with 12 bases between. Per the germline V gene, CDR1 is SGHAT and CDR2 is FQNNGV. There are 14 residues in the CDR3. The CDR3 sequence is CASSRSVRQETQYF. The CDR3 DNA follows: TGTGCCAGCAGCCGCTCTGTTAGACAAGAGACCCAGTACTTC.

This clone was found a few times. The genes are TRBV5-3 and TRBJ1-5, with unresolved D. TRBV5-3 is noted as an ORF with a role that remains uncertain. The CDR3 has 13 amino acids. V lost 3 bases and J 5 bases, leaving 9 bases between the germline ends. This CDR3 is CARSSLQDQPQHF. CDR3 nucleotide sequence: TGTGCCAGAAGCTCACTCCAGGATCAGCCCCAGCATTTT.

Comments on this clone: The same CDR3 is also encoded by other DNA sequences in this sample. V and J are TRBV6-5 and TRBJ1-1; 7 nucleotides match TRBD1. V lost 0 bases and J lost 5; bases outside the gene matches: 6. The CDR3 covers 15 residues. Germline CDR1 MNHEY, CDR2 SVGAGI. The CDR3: CASSYSGTGDTEAFF. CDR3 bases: TGTGCCAGCAGTTACTCGGGAACAGGGGATACTGAAGCTTTCTTT.

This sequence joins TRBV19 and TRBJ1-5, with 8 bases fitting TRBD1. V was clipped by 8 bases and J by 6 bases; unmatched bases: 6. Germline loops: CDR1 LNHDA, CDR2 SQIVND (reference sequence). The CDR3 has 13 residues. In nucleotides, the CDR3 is TGTGCCAGTTGTGGACAGGGAGCTCAGCCCCAGCATTTT. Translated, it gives CASCGQGAQPQHF.